The entry below describes one T cell receptor (beta chain). This entry comes from a study of blood T cell repertoires in COVID-19. About the research overall: The study drew acute and convalescent COVID-19 samples from the United States, Italy and Spain. PBMCs, B-cell-depleted T cells, or T cells provided the cDNA or gDNA that made up the material.

Participants were aged about 18 to 89 years from approximately 24 US areas. Authors' analysis steps: Researchers report that nucleated cell counts were estimated from reference gene primer amplification. Sequenced by immunoSEQ multiplex PCR; TCRdb stores in-frame clones only, minus some. The D gene and trimming were derived from the DNA, and the V and J assignments and clone size from that table. Among 230,000 or so clones listed, about 88% were seen once. Germline V gives CDR1 SGDLS, CDR2 YYNGEE. CDR3 length equals 16 residues. V trimming: 0 bases; J trimming: 3 bases; junction bases outside the gene matches: 7.

The source material was PBMCs or T cells enriched from blood (not recorded which). The gene calls are TRBV9 and TRBJ1-1, with 8 bases fitting TRBD1. This sequence was found in a woman younger than 45 who had recovered from COVID-19. The CDR3 region is CASSVASGGEYTEAFF. The CDR3, as DNA: TGTGCCAGCAGCGTAGCCTCAGGGGGCGAGTACACTGAAGCTTTCTTT.